Presented here are 21 T cell receptor beta chains from one specimen sequenced in a study of shared clonotypes between healthy human individuals. Some clones are missing from TCRdb's copy, which holds only in-frame ones; the method was immunoSEQ multiplex PCR. The top ten clones hold about 0.4% of a sample with under 1,900,000 clones, roughly 98.5% of them seen once. The specimen was naive CD4+ T cells sorted from blood. The subset: CD45RA+ positively selected. The receptor set was obtained from a man under 40 in good health.

This clone was observed once. The rearrangement links TRBV2 to TRBJ1-2, with 8 bases lining up with TRBD1. J gave up 8 bases and V 3 bases, and 8 bases lay outside the gene matches. Looked up from germline, CDR1 is SNHLY and CDR2 is FYNNEI. The CDR3 is 14 residues long. CDR3 residues: CASSDCGTGCGYTF. The CDR3 DNA sequence: TGTGCCAGCAGTGATTGTGGGACAGGATGCGGCTACACCTTC.

The chain is built from TRBV29-1 and TRBJ2-5; 12 bases line up with TRBD2. Losses at the gene ends were 7 bases for V and 4 bases for J; bases not matched to a gene: 16. The CDR3 is 17 amino acids. Germline V gene sequence: CDR1 SQVTM, CDR2 ANQGSEA. In DNA, the CDR3 is TGCAGCGGACGCGGCGGATTACTAGCGGGAGGACGAGAGACCCAGTACTTC. Translating gives CSGRGGLLAGGRETQYF.

The chain uses TRBV28 and TRBJ2-1; 9 nucleotides match TRBD2. V lost 6 bases and J lost 1; bases outside the gene matches: 10. This CDR3 has 17 residues. CDR1 and CDR2 (germline): MDHEN, SYDVKM. In nucleotides, the CDR3 is TGTGCCAGCAGGATAGGGAGCGGGAGGCGGTCCTACAATGAGCAGTTCTTC. It translates to CASRIGSGRRSYNEQFF.

The chain joins TRBV13 to TRBJ2-1, with D uncertain. V lost 1 base and J 8 bases, leaving 15 bases between the germline ends. The CDR3 loop spans 15 amino acids. The germline V gene has CDR1 PRHDT and CDR2 FYEKMQ (reference sequence). Written as DNA, the CDR3 is TGTGCCAGCAGCTTAGCAGGTTACCCTGCGTATGAGCAGTTCTTC. Translating it yields CASSLAGYPAYEQFF.

V and J are TRBV2 and TRBJ1-5; D is unresolved. The CDR3 is made up of 13 amino acids. Trimming removed 5 bases from V and 1 base from J, with 6 bases in between. Germline lookup yields CDR1 SNHLY and CDR2 FYNNEI. The CDR3 region is CASSTESNQPQHF. The CDR3 DNA reads as TGTGCCAGCAGTACAGAGAGCAATCAGCCCCAGCATTTT.

This clone was detected only once. V and J are TRBV7-9 and TRBJ2-7, with TRBD1 matching over 7 bases. Germline V CDR1 and CDR2: SEHNR, FQNEAQ (reference sequence). Losses at the gene ends were 7 bases for V and 3 bases for J; bases not matched to a gene: 6. The CDR3 runs to 13 residues. CDR3 DNA: TGTGCCAGCACCGGACAGGACTTCTACGAGCAGTACTTC. Residues: CASTGQDFYEQYF.

The V and J genes are TRBV30 and TRBJ1-2; D is perhaps TRBD1 (5 bases). The CDR3 covers 13 residues. CDR1 is GTSNPN and CDR2 is SVGIG in the germline V gene (reference sequence). Trimming removed 3 bases from V and 7 bases from J, with 15 bases in between. In DNA, the CDR3 is TGTGCCTGGAGATGGGTGGCAGGGATTGGCTACACCTTC. Translation gives CAWRWVAGIGYTF.

CDR3: CASSKGGQGPYEQYF. Written as DNA, the CDR3 is TGTGCCAGCAGTAAAGGGGGACAGGGACCTTACGAGCAGTACTTC. The chain recombines TRBV25-1 with TRBJ2-7; 9 nucleotides line up with TRBD1. The CDR3 is made up of 15 amino acids. Germline CDR1 MGHDK, CDR2 SYGVNS. V lost 5 bases to trimming and J lost 4 bases; unmatched junction nucleotides: 9.

V gene TRBV2 combines with J gene TRBJ1-4; the D is unclear. Germline V gene data show CDR1 as SNHLY and CDR2 as FYNNEI. CDR3 length: 14 residues. Trimming took 4 bases from V and 3 from J, leaving 9 bases between them. CDR3 coding DNA: TGTGCCAGCAGTGGGCTCATAGCTAATGAAAAACTGTTTTTT. The encoded protein is CASSGLIANEKLFF. The whole variable domain, remainder taken from reference TRBV2 and TRBJ1-4, is EPEVTQTPSHQVTQMGQEVILRCVPISNHLYFYWYRQILGQKVEFLVSFYNNEISEKSEIFDDQFSVERPDGSNFTLKIRSTKLEDSAMYFCASSGLIANEKLFFGSGTQLSVL.

The chain links TRBV14 to TRBJ2-6; D may be TRBD1 (6 bases). Germline assignment: CDR1 SGHDN and CDR2 FVKESK. The germline V and J ends were trimmed by 2 bases and 2 bases, with 13 bases remaining between them. The CDR3 is 17 amino acids. CDR3 bases: TGTGCCAGCAGCCAAATCACAGGGAACACTGGGGCCAACGTCCTGACTTTC. It encodes CASSQITGNTGANVLTF.

V usage is TRBV25-1 and J usage is TRBJ2-3; a possible D gene is TRBD2 (5 bases). V shed 6 bases and J shed 0 bases, with 16 bases lying between them. The CDR3 length is 16 residues. The germline gives CDR1 MGHDK, CDR2 SYGVNS. The CDR3 coding sequence is TGTGCCAGCAGCGTACGACGGGGTCCTAGCACAGATACGCAGTATTTT. Amino acids: CASSVRRGPSTDTQYF.

The chain links TRBV7-2 to TRBJ2-1; a weak D match, TRBD2 (6 bases). The CDR3 is made up of 17 amino acids. Germline V lookup: CDR1 SGHTA, CDR2 FQGNSA. V was shortened by 0 bases and J by 4 bases, with 16 bases between the two germline ends. In DNA, the CDR3 is TGTGCCAGCAGCTTAGCGTCCCCGGGCCGGGGGTACAATGAGCAGTTCTTC. Residues: CASSLASPGRGYNEQFF.

The chain links TRBV27 to TRBJ2-3, with TRBD2 matching over 8 bases. The CDR3 loop spans 14 amino acids. CDR1 and CDR2 (germline): MNHEY, SMNVEV (reference sequence). V lost 5 bases, J lost 4 bases, and 5 bases stayed unmatched. The CDR3 DNA follows: TGTGCCAGCAGTCCCCTAGCGGGCTCAGATACGCAGTATTTT. Residues: CASSPLAGSDTQYF.

Regarding this clone: Other DNA sequences in the sample encode the same CDR3. The V and J genes are TRBV18 and TRBJ2-1, with D uncertain. V was clipped by 6 bases and J by 8 bases, with 8 bases between them. Per germline, CDR1 KGHSH and CDR2 LQKENI. This CDR3 spans 11 amino acids. The CDR3 DNA follows: TGTGCCAGCTCGCCCAAGGATGAGCAGTTCTTC. It yields the protein CASSPKDEQFF.

The chain uses TRBV10-3 and TRBJ2-5; 8 bases are a match to TRBD1. Germline V gene sequence: CDR1 ENHRY, CDR2 SYGVKD. The CDR3 loop spans 15 amino acids. V gave up 2 bases and J gave up 7 bases; unmatched junction bases: 9. CDR3 nucleotides: TGTGCCATCAGTGAGCCCCGACAGGGGACGGGGACCCAGTACTTC. Amino acid sequence: CAISEPRQGTGTQYF.

The chain couples TRBV15 to TRBJ1-2; D is ambiguous. Germline V gene sequence: CDR1 LNHNV, CDR2 YYDKDF (reference sequence). V gave up 3 bases and J gave up 4 bases, with 12 bases separating them. The CDR3 runs 14 residues. This chain's CDR3 is CATSREPGAYGYTF. DNA of the CDR3: TGTGCCACCAGCAGGGAGCCGGGCGCCTATGGCTACACCTTC.

The J gene is TRBJ1-3, the V gene TRBV10-3; tentative D call: TRBD1 (5 bases). This CDR3 has 16 amino acids. Germline CDR1 is ENHRY and CDR2 is SYGVKD. The V end lost 0 bases, the J end lost 4 bases, and 13 bases lay between the germline ends. In DNA form, the CDR3 reads TGTGCCATCAGTGAGTCGACAGTGTCGAGGGGAAACACCATATATTTT. Amino acid sequence: CAISESTVSRGNTIYF.

The chain is built from TRBV19 and TRBJ1-5; TRBD1 matches at 8 bases. Germline assignment: CDR1 LNHDA and CDR2 SQIVND (reference sequence). The J segment lost 0 bases and the V segment lost 0 bases, leaving 1 base of the junction unmatched. The CDR3 is 16 amino acids. The CDR3 nucleotides read TGTGCCAGTAGTATAGAACAGGGGGATAGCAATCAGCCCCAGCATTTT. Its translation: CASSIEQGDSNQPQHF.

The genes are TRBV6-5 and TRBJ2-3; D is perhaps TRBD2 (6 bases). The germline gives CDR1 MNHEY, CDR2 SVGAGI. V was pared by 6 bases and J by 7 bases, with 20 bases between. The CDR3 runs to 15 residues. The CDR3 is CASSPIGGAGNTQYF. CDR3 in DNA: TGTGCCAGCAGCCCCATCGGTGGGGCGGGGAATACGCAGTATTTT.

The V gene is TRBV19, the J gene TRBJ1-1; no firm D call. CDR3 size: 13 residues. The V gene's germline CDR1 is LNHDA and CDR2 SQIVND (reference sequence). V gave up 8 bases and J gave up 1 base, with 11 bases separating them. CDR3 coding DNA: TGTGCCAGTGCATCCTCAGGGAACACTGAAGCTTTCTTT. It yields the protein CASASSGNTEAFF.

J is TRBJ2-7 and V is TRBV4-1; 10 nucleotides align to TRBD2. J gave up 0 bases and V 1 base, and 0 bases lay outside the gene matches. The CDR3 runs 15 residues. The germline V gene has CDR1 MGHRA and CDR2 YSYEKL. CDR3 nucleotides: TGCGCCAGCAGCCAAGCTAGCGGGAGCTCCTACGAGCAGTACTTC. This encodes CASSQASGSSYEQYF.